The text below deals with one T cell receptor (beta chain). Its cognate antigen is unknown. Germline CDR1 and CDR2: SGHDT and YYEEEE. V lost 4 bases and J lost 0; bases outside the gene matches: 8. The CDR3 sequence is 17 residues long. These data come from a study of shared clonotypes between healthy human individuals. Whole-study findings and limits: Memory subsets generally showed smaller estimated richness than naive subsets did.

A deep-level run was used for the assay. In the original analysis: ImmunoSEQ sequences covered only the junction and lacked quality scores; filtering therefore differed. The repertoire was sequenced with immunoSEQ multiplex PCR; TCRdb's copy has only in-frame clones and lacks some. D and trimming come from the DNA, and the V and J calls and clone size come from that table. The sample consists of millions of clones, over 85% of them appearing once. The TCR sequence derives from a man aged 18 to 35 in good health. Sequencing was carried out using naive CD4+ T cells sorted from blood. The sample's subset: CD45RA+ positively selected. The chain has TRBV5-6 and TRBJ2-7; 12 bases fit TRBD1. The CDR3 DNA is TGTGCCAGCAGCGTTGGGACAGGGGGCTCTCGCTCCTACGAGCAGTACTTC. It encodes CASSVGTGGSRSYEQYF.